Below are 15 T cell receptor beta chains sequenced from a single sample in a study of blood T cell repertoires in COVID-19. Profiled with immunoSEQ multiplex PCR; TCRdb holds only in-frame clones, not every one. The sample carries about 34,000 clones, 85% recorded once. Material for sequencing was peripheral blood. These receptor sequences come from a human donor with acute or convalescent COVID-19. The donor label of this sample is uncertain.

This clone was observed once. The V and J genes are TRBV28 and TRBJ2-1; D perhaps matches TRBD2 (5 bases). The V end lost 7 bases, the J end lost 7 bases, and 14 bases lay between the germline ends. Germline V lookup: CDR1 MDHEN, CDR2 SYDVKM. The CDR3 spans 13 residues. The CDR3 nucleotides read TGTGCCAGCAAGGATAGCGCTCCAAATGAGCAGTTCTTC. As protein: CASKDSAPNEQFF.

This chain uses TRBV5-1 with TRBJ2-7, with D hard to call. The CDR3 runs to 14 residues. Germline values: CDR1 SGHRS, CDR2 YFSETQ. V gave up 0 bases and J gave up 3 bases, with 10 bases separating them. The CDR3 is CASSLDPPYYEQYF. CDR3 in DNA: TGCGCCAGCAGCTTGGATCCCCCGTACTACGAGCAGTACTTC.

The CDR3 loop is CASRPTGLYTGELFF. The CDR3 DNA reads TGTGCCAGCAGGCCGACAGGGCTTTACACCGGGGAGCTGTTTTTT. The genes are TRBV25-1 and TRBJ2-2, with 7 positions matching TRBD1. The CDR3 is 15 amino acids. V shed 6 bases and J 3 bases; nucleotides not matched to a gene: 7. CDR1 is MGHDK and CDR2 is SYGVNS in the germline V gene.

The chain has TRBV12-3 or TRBV12-4 and TRBJ1-6; D gene uncertain. With 6 bases removed from V and 12 bases from J, the gap between germline ends came to 15 bases. The CDR3 runs 13 residues. This CDR3 reads CASRWALSLPLHF. Here the CDR3 DNA reads TGTGCCAGCAGGTGGGCGCTCAGTTTACCCCTCCACTTT.

The V and J genes are TRBV3-1 (or the pseudogene TRBV3-2) and TRBJ1-5; D not resolved. The CDR3 consists of 15 residues. V lost 2 bases, J lost 2 bases, and 10 bases lay in between. Germline lookup yields CDR1 LGHDT and CDR2 YNNKEL (reference sequence). The CDR3 coding sequence is TGTGCCAGCAGCCAATCTCGAACAGGCAATCAGCCCCAGCATTTT. It is translated as CASSQSRTGNQPQHF.

This clone was recorded only once. V and J are TRBV20-1 and TRBJ1-5; D not resolved. The germline CDR1 and CDR2 sequences are DFQATT and SNEGSKA (reference sequence). There are 13 residues in the CDR3. The V gene lost 3 bases and the J gene lost 3 bases, with 9 bases spanning the gap. This CDR3 is CSASRGYNQPQHF. CDR3 nucleotides: TGCAGTGCTAGTCGGGGATACAATCAGCCCCAGCATTTT.

This rearrangement joins TRBV5-5 to TRBJ2-2; D remains ambiguous. Germline V gene data show CDR1 as SGHKS and CDR2 as YYEKEE (reference sequence). The V end was cut by 0 bases, the J end by 4 bases, with 4 bases between. The CDR3 consists of 13 residues. The CDR3 DNA follows: TGTGCCAGCAGCTTGGAGCCCACCGGGGAGCTGTTTTTT. Translating it yields CASSLEPTGELFF.

Only a few counts were recorded for this clone. The rearrangement joins TRBV5-6 to TRBJ1-2, with 8 positions matching TRBD1. The CDR3 extends over 14 amino acids. J lost 4 bases, V lost 4 bases, and 6 bases had no gene match. Germline V gives CDR1 SGHDT, CDR2 YYEEEE. The CDR3 protein is CASSLRDRLYGYTF. The CDR3 DNA sequence: TGTGCCAGCAGCCTCCGGGACAGGCTCTATGGCTACACCTTC.

This sequence joins TRBV7-3 and TRBJ2-3, with TRBD1 matching over 9 bases. Germline trimming cut 4 bases from V and 6 bases from J; bases unmatched to any gene: 11. Looked up from germline, CDR1 is SGHTA and CDR2 is FQGTGA. The CDR3 is 16 residues long. As DNA, the CDR3 is TGTGCCAGCAGCTACAGGGGGCCGAGTACAACGGATACGCAGTATTTT. Its protein product is CASSYRGPSTTDTQYF. The full variable domain, with the rest looked up from reference TRBV7-3 and TRBJ2-3, is GAGVSQTPSNKVTEKGKYVELRCDPISGHTALYWYRQSLGQGPEFLIYFQGTGAADDSGLPNDRFFAVRPEGSVSTLKIQRTERGDSAVYLCASSYRGPSTTDTQYFGPGTRLTVL.

The chain couples TRBV11-3 to TRBJ1-1; 7 bases agree with TRBD1. CDR1 and CDR2 from the germline V gene are SGHNT and YENEEA. V gave up 3 bases and J gave up 1 base; unmatched junction bases: 5. This CDR3 is 15 amino acids long. The CDR3 DNA reads TGTGCCAGCAGCTTGGCAGGGGGACCGAACACTGAAGCTTTCTTT. This gives the protein CASSLAGGPNTEAFF.

The rearrangement uses TRBV4-2 and TRBJ1-4, with 8 bases fitting TRBD1. Germline values: CDR1 LGHNA, CDR2 YNFKEQ. This CDR3 is built from 14 residues. Trimming cost V 5 bases and J 7 bases; bases outside gene matches: 6. CDR3 region: CASSTDRVTEKLFF. The DNA for the CDR3 is TGTGCCAGCAGCACGGACAGGGTTACTGAAAAACTGTTTTTT.

The rearrangement uses TRBV11-1 and TRBJ2-3, with TRBD2 as a possible D gene (6 bases). Deletions cut 5 bases from V and 0 bases from J, with 12 bases between. The germline gives CDR1 SGHAT, CDR2 FQDESV (reference sequence). There are 15 residues in the CDR3. DNA of the CDR3: TGTGCCAGCAGCCTTATGGGGGGAAGCACAGATACGCAGTATTTT. Translation gives CASSLMGGSTDTQYF.

The chain joins TRBV18 to TRBJ2-7; no clear D. V was clipped by 3 bases and J by 4 bases, with 7 bases between them. Germline V gene data show CDR1 as KGHSH and CDR2 as LQKENI. CDR3 length: 12 amino acids. CDR3 DNA: TGTGCCAGCTCACCTTCCTTGTACGAGCAGTACTTC. It is translated as CASSPSLYEQYF.

The count of this clone is one. CDR3 in amino acids: CRGQRNTEAFF. As DNA, the CDR3 is TGCAGGGGACAGAGAAACACTGAAGCTTTCTTT. V gene TRBV20-1 combines with J gene TRBJ1-1, with 7 bases that match TRBD1. CDR1 and CDR2 from the germline V gene are DFQATT and SNEGSKA (reference sequence). The length of the CDR3 is 11 residues.

The chain combines TRBV30 with TRBJ2-7; 11 bases are a match to TRBD1. Germline lookup yields CDR1 GTSNPN and CDR2 SVGIG (reference sequence). Trimming took 4 bases from V and 3 from J; bases not matched to a gene: 11. The CDR3 totals 16 residues. The CDR3 protein is CAWTDKGQGAHYEQYF. In DNA, the CDR3 is TGTGCCTGGACTGACAAAGGACAGGGGGCCCACTACGAGCAGTACTTC. The whole variable domain, filled in from reference TRBV30 and TRBJ2-7, reads SQTIHQWPATLVQPVGSPLSLECTVEGTSNPNLYWYRQAAGRGLQLLFYSVGIGQISSEVPQNLSASRPQDRQFILSSKKLLLSDSGFYLCAWTDKGQGAHYEQYFGPGTRLTVT.